Listed below are T cell receptor beta chains from one sample, sequenced in a study of blood T cell repertoires in COVID-19. Clones were sequenced by immunoSEQ multiplex PCR, and TCRdb holds only the in-frame ones, with some missing. The sample records about 300,000 clones, approximately 88% being singletons. Sample: peripheral blood. The source is a woman in her thirties who had recovered from COVID-19. CDR3s include the opening cysteine and the closing phenylalanine or tryptophan. The D gene is left open where the match is weak. Clone size is shown for a subset of rows, as once, few, many or a class of expanded clone.

d_call j_call v_call clone_size cdr3_nt cdr3_aa
NA TRBJ2-1 TRBV27 NA TGTGCCAGCGGAGCGCGGGGACTTTACAATGAGCAGTTCTTC CASGARGLYNEQFF
NA TRBJ2-1 TRBV6-4 NA TGTGCCAGCAGTGGGGGGGGCAATGGTAATGAGCAGTTCTTC CASSGGGNGNEQFF
NA TRBJ1-4 TRBV5-1 NA TGCGCCAGCAGCGGGGGGGACGCGGCTAATGAAAAACTGTTTTTT CASSGGDAANEKLFF
TRBD1 TRBJ1-1 TRBV24-1 few TGTGCCACCAGTGATTTCCGGACAGGGGACACTGAAGCTTTCTTT CATSDFRTGDTEAFF
TRBD1 TRBJ1-1 TRBV5-1 NA TGCGCCAGCAGCTTGGGGGACAGGGGCACTGAAGCTTTCTTT CASSLGDRGTEAFF
TRBD2 TRBJ2-3 TRBV3-1/TRBV3-2 NA TGTGCCAGCAGCCAAGATCCGGCTAGCGGGGGGACAATCACAGATACGCAGTATTTT CASSQDPASGGTITDTQYF
TRBD1 TRBJ1-2 TRBV3-1/TRBV3-2 NA TGTGCCAGCAGCCAACGAAGGGGGCCAGGCTATGGCTACACCTTC CASSQRRGPGYGYTF
NA TRBJ2-3 TRBV3-1/TRBV3-2 NA TGTGCCAGTCGCCGGCGGGGACAGTGGACAGATACGCAGTATTTT CASRRRGQWTDTQYF
TRBD1 TRBJ1-5 TRBV3-1/TRBV3-2 NA TGTGCCAGCAGCCAAGGAGTGGGACAGGGAATAAATCAGCCCCAGCATTTT CASSQGVGQGINQPQHF
TRBD1 TRBJ2-7 TRBV6-1 NA TGTGCCAGCAGTGAAGCCCTGGACAGGGCAAGGTACTTC CASSEALDRARYF
TRBD2 TRBJ2-5 TRBV24-1 NA TGTGCCACCAGTGATTTAGCGGGGGGGGGCCAAGAGACCCAGTACTTC CATSDLAGGGQETQYF
NA TRBJ1-2 TRBV24-1 NA TGTGCCACCAGTTTCGGGAACTACCGACGGCCCCCAAACTATGGCTACACCTTC CATSFGNYRRPPNYGYTF
NA TRBJ2-5 TRBV5-1 NA TGCGCCAGCAGCCCGGGACTCATCAAACTCGAGACCCAGTACTTC CASSPGLIKLETQYF
TRBD1 TRBJ1-2 TRBV10-3 NA TGTGCCATCAGTTCGGACAGGGGTCCGTCTGACGGCTACACCTTC CAISSDRGPSDGYTF
TRBD1 TRBJ1-2 TRBV7-6 NA TGTGCCAGCAGCTTAGGGGACAGTTATGGCTACACCTTC CASSLGDSYGYTF
NA TRBJ2-2 TRBV19 NA TGTGCCAGTAGTATCGGGCAGGGTTCGATAAACACCGGGGAGCTGTTTTTT CASSIGQGSINTGELFF
NA TRBJ1-6 TRBV19 NA TGTGCCAGTACCCAAACGGGGGAGAATTCACCCCTCCACTTT CASTQTGENSPLHF
NA TRBJ2-2 TRBV9 NA TGTGCCAGCAGTACACCGGGAAGCACCGGGGAGCTGTTTTTT CASSTPGSTGELFF
NA TRBJ1-6 TRBV6-5 once TGTGCCAGCAGTCCGACAGTGATAAATAATTCACCCCTCCACTTT CASSPTVINNSPLHF
TRBD2 TRBJ2-1 TRBV4-1 NA TGCGCCAGCAGCCAACCGACTAGCCTATCCGCCTACAATGAGCAGTTCTTC CASSQPTSLSAYNEQFF
NA TRBJ2-7 TRBV20-1 NA TGCAGTGCTAGAGGACTTCAGGAGCAGTACTTC CSARGLQEQYF
NA TRBJ1-1 TRBV7-9 NA TGTGCCAGCAGGAACTACACCGGAGCTTTCTTT CASRNYTGAFF
NA TRBJ1-2 TRBV19 NA TGTGCCAGTAGTAACGGACACGGCTATGGCTACACCTTC CASSNGHGYGYTF
TRBD1 TRBJ2-1 TRBV5-6 NA TGTGCCAGCAGCCCACAGGGGAATGAGCAGTTCTTC CASSPQGNEQFF
NA TRBJ2-3 TRBV28 NA TGTGCCAGCAATCGCGCTTTTAGCACAGATACGCAGTATTTT CASNRAFSTDTQYF
NA TRBJ2-3 TRBV9 NA TGTGCCAGCAGCGTCCCCTTGACATCTAGCACAGATACGCAGTATTTT CASSVPLTSSTDTQYF
NA TRBJ1-6 TRBV5-1 NA TGCGCCAGCAGCTTGGAATCAGGGGCCTATAATTCACCCCTCCACTTT CASSLESGAYNSPLHF
TRBD1 TRBJ2-1 TRBV4-1 NA TGCGCCAGCAGCCAGGAAGGGACAGGGCTCGATGAGCAGTTCTTC CASSQEGTGLDEQFF
NA TRBJ1-2 TRBV20-1 NA TGCAGTGCTAGTTCTGGTGTCGACAGCCGCTATGGCTACACCTTC CSASSGVDSRYGYTF
NA TRBJ1-2 TRBV5-5 NA TGTGCCAGCAGCCCGTATGTCTATGGCTACACCTTC CASSPYVYGYTF
TRBD2 TRBJ2-5 TRBV11-2 NA TGTGCCAGCAGCTCGTTGGGACTAGAACAAGAGACCCAGTACTTC CASSSLGLEQETQYF